The 25 T cell receptor beta chains in this list originate from one sample, sequenced in a study of neurological immune-mediated disorders. The time point here: technical triplicate 3. TCRdb used MiXCR to reprocess the 5' RACE reads, holding one entry per CDR3 protein. The table shows about 45,000 distinct CDR3 sequences, with around a fifth occurring only once. What was sequenced was PBMCs. These TCRs come from a man aged 55-75 years with HTLV-1-associated myelopathy (HAM/TSP).

This clonotype was observed many times. The chain joins TRBV3-1 to TRBJ1-2; no definite D call. In germline, CDR1 is LGHDT, CDR2 YNNKEL (reference sequence). Trimming took off 8 bases at V and 7 bases at J, with 8 bases between the two ends. The CDR3 length is 10 residues. CDR3 sequence reads: CASFGSGYTF. The CDR3 bases are TGTGCCAGCTTCGGTTCTGGCTACACCTTC.

The V and J genes are TRBV7-9 and TRBJ2-5; unclear D gene. CDR1 is SEHNR and CDR2 is FQNEAQ in the germline V gene (reference sequence). V gave up 5 bases and J gave up 2 bases, with 12 bases separating them. This CDR3 has 14 residues. The CDR3 reads CASSINTEQETQYF. The CDR3 nucleotides read TGTGCCAGCAGCATTAACACAGAACAAGAGACCCAGTACTTC.

This clonotype appeared many times. The genes are TRBV20-1 and TRBJ1-2; D ambiguous. Trimming pared 4 bases from V and 0 bases from J, leaving 9 bases between. The germline V gene encodes CDR1 DFQATT and CDR2 SNEGSKA (reference sequence). This CDR3 region has 13 residues. CDR3 region: CSATRTANYGYTF. The CDR3 DNA sequence: TGCAGTGCTACCCGGACGGCTAACTATGGCTACACCTTC.

This clonotype was recorded at least ten times. V gene TRBV6-5 combines with J gene TRBJ2-1; unclear D gene. The CDR3 is made up of 14 amino acids. Trimming removed 2 bases from V and 7 bases from J, with 12 bases in between. Germline assignment: CDR1 MNHEY and CDR2 SVGAGI. This CDR3 reads CASSYGYLENEQFF. As DNA, the CDR3 is TGTGCCAGCAGTTACGGTTACTTGGAAAATGAGCAGTTCTTC.

This clonotype was counted ten times or more. The CDR3 spells CASSFQGAGYGYTF. The CDR3 bases are TGTGCCAGCAGCTTCCAGGGGGCGGGGTATGGCTACACCTTC. The V gene is TRBV5-6, the J gene TRBJ1-2; TRBD1 matches at 8 bases. With 2 bases clipped from V and 5 bases from J, the junction kept 5 bases outside the gene matches. The CDR3 totals 14 residues. In germline, CDR1 is SGHDT, CDR2 YYEEEE.

At least ten counts were recorded for this clonotype. The V call is TRBV27, the J call TRBJ1-4; the D gene is possibly TRBD1 (5 bases). The CDR3 runs to 14 residues. V shed 9 bases and J shed 4 bases, with 15 bases lying between them. CDR1 is MNHEY, CDR2 SMNVEV, per germline (reference sequence). The CDR3 DNA reads TGTGCCAGTGCTCCCAGGGCGAGTAATGAAAAACTGTTTTTT. Translating gives CASAPRASNEKLFF.

The sample holds many counts of this clonotype. This sequence joins TRBV20-1 and TRBJ2-6; D is unresolved. Looked up from germline, CDR1 is DFQATT and CDR2 is SNEGSKA (reference sequence). This CDR3 has 15 residues. V lost 1 base, J lost 1 base, and 8 bases lay in between. The CDR3 is CSARGRTSGANVLTF. CDR3 coding DNA: TGCAGTGCTAGAGGACGGACGTCTGGGGCCAACGTCCTGACTTTC.

This chain joins TRBV19 and TRBJ2-7; TRBD1 or TRBD2 may be the D gene (5 bases each). The CDR3 contains 13 residues. Trimming left V 3 bases short and J 6 bases short, with 12 bases between. Germline-derived CDR1 and CDR2 are LNHDA and SQIVND (reference sequence). The chain's CDR3 is CASSMILRGEQYF. CDR3 bases: TGTGCCAGTAGTATGATTTTGAGGGGCGAGCAGTACTTC.

This clonotype was picked up many times. The J gene is TRBJ2-3, the V gene TRBV5-1; maybe TRBD2 (7 bases). The CDR3 covers 15 residues. CDR1 and CDR2 (germline): SGHRS, YFSETQ. V lost 4 bases, J lost 2 bases, and 14 bases lay in between. CDR3 in amino acids: CASSRGEGVTDTQYF. CDR3 nucleotide sequence: TGCGCCAGCAGCCGCGGGGAGGGGGTCACAGATACGCAGTATTTT. Filled out from reference TRBV5-1 and TRBJ2-3, the complete variable domain reads KAGVTQTPRYLIKTRGQQVTLSCSPISGHRSVSWYQQTPGQGLQFLFEYFSETQRNKGNFPGRFSGRQFSNSRSEMNVSTLELGDSALYLCASSRGEGVTDTQYFGPGTRLTVL.

The CDR3 nucleotides are TGCGCCAGCAGCTTGGGAGGCGGAGGCGGGGAGCTGTTTTTT. This gives the protein CASSLGGGGGELFF. The J gene is TRBJ2-2, the V gene TRBV5-1; perhaps TRBD2 as D (5 bases). Germline V lookup: CDR1 SGHRS, CDR2 YFSETQ. Trimming removed 0 bases at V and 7 bases at J, with 10 bases between. CDR3 length equals 14 residues. Complete variable domain (other parts from reference TRBV5-1 and TRBJ2-2): KAGVTQTPRYLIKTRGQQVTLSCSPISGHRSVSWYQQTPGQGLQFLFEYFSETQRNKGNFPGRFSGRQFSNSRSEMNVSTLELGDSALYLCASSLGGGGGELFFGEGSRLTVL.

This clonotype was seen just once. The chain has TRBV5-1 and TRBJ1-5; D not resolved. The CDR3 is 15 residues long. V lost 5 bases to trimming and J lost 3 bases, with 15 bases between them. Germline-derived CDR1 and CDR2 are SGHRS and YFSETQ. The CDR3 bases are TGCGCCAGCAGGCACCGGCCTGAGCTCAATCAGCCCCAGCATTTT. Protein: CASRHRPELNQPQHF. The complete variable domain, with remaining parts taken from reference TRBV5-1 and TRBJ1-5, reads KAGVTQTPRYLIKTRGQQVTLSCSPISGHRSVSWYQQTPGQGLQFLFEYFSETQRNKGNFPGRFSGRQFSNSRSEMNVSTLELGDSALYLCASRHRPELNQPQHFGDGTRLSIL.

At least ten counts were recorded for this clonotype. The rearrangement joins TRBV5-1 to TRBJ2-5; possible D gene TRBD1, 6 bases. V lost 4 bases and J 4 bases, leaving 17 bases between the germline ends. CDR1 and CDR2 from the germline V gene are SGHRS and YFSETQ. The CDR3 runs 15 residues. CDR3 amino acids: CASSPSYGGAETQYF. CDR3 nucleotides: TGCGCCAGCAGCCCCTCCTATGGGGGCGCAGAGACCCAGTACTTC. Drawing the rest from reference TRBV5-1 and TRBJ2-5, the complete variable domain is KAGVTQTPRYLIKTRGQQVTLSCSPISGHRSVSWYQQTPGQGLQFLFEYFSETQRNKGNFPGRFSGRQFSNSRSEMNVSTLELGDSALYLCASSPSYGGAETQYFGPGTRLLVL.

This clonotype was found many times. The V call is TRBV5-1, the J call TRBJ1-1; the D gene is possibly TRBD1 (5 bases). Trimming left V 4 bases short and J 4 bases short, with 20 bases between. The germline V gene has CDR1 SGHRS and CDR2 YFSETQ. This CDR3 has 16 amino acids. For the CDR3, the DNA is TGCGCCAGCAGCCTCGGGGACGGACGTTTGAGCACTGAAGCTTTCTTT. Protein: CASSLGDGRLSTEAFF.

At least ten counts were recorded for this clonotype. This chain links TRBV5-4 with TRBJ2-1; 7 nucleotides match TRBD1. Per germline, CDR1 SGHNT and CDR2 YYREEE (reference sequence). The ends lost 5 bases at V and 7 bases at J; junction bases unmatched: 9. The CDR3 is made up of 14 amino acids. The CDR3 is CASSRQGVRNEQFF. The CDR3 nucleotides read TGTGCCAGCAGTCGACAGGGAGTAAGGAATGAGCAGTTCTTC.

The rearrangement uses TRBV29-1 and TRBJ1-2; the D gene is possibly TRBD1 (5 bases). The CDR3 is 11 amino acids. Germline loops: CDR1 SQVTM, CDR2 ANQGSEA. Trimming cost V 7 bases and J 4 bases, with 10 bases left between them. CDR3 region: CSAWGSYGYTF. The DNA for the CDR3 is TGCAGCGCTTGGGGGAGCTATGGCTACACCTTC.

V gene TRBV20-1 combines with J gene TRBJ2-1; 9 positions agree with TRBD1. V shed 3 bases and J 4 bases; nucleotides not matched to a gene: 4. Germline CDR1 reads DFQATT; CDR2 reads SNEGSKA (reference sequence). The CDR3 contains 14 residues. The CDR3 DNA is TGCAGTGCTAGCCGGGACAGGGATTACAATGAGCAGTTCTTC. As protein: CSASRDRDYNEQFF.

This clonotype appeared many times. This chain joins TRBV20-1 and TRBJ1-6; D may be TRBD1 (6 bases). Germline lookup yields CDR1 DFQATT and CDR2 SNEGSKA (reference sequence). With 3 bases removed from V and 10 bases from J, the gap between germline ends came to 13 bases. This CDR3 is 13 amino acids long. The CDR3 coding sequence is TGCAGTGCTAGGTCAAACAGGGAATCACCCCTCCACTTT. Translation: CSARSNRESPLHF.

This clonotype was counted between two and nine times. The V call is TRBV14, the J call TRBJ2-5; D is unclear. The germline gives CDR1 SGHDN, CDR2 FVKESK. This CDR3 is built from 12 residues. V gave up 0 bases and J gave up 5 bases, with 4 bases separating them. CDR3 nucleotide sequence: TGTGCCAGCAGCCAAGAATCTGAGACCCAGTACTTC. Translating it yields CASSQESETQYF. The whole variable domain, remainder taken from reference TRBV14 and TRBJ2-5, is EAGVTQFPSHSVIEKGQTVTLRCDPISGHDNLYWYRRVMGKEIKFLLHFVKESKQDESGMPNNRFLAERTGGTYSTLKVQPAELEDSGVYFCASSQESETQYFGPGTRLLVL.

This clonotype was detected ten times or more. CDR3 in DNA: TGCGCCAGCAGCTTGGAGACAGGGGGAAGGTACGAGCAGTACTTC. It translates to CASSLETGGRYEQYF. This rearrangement joins TRBV5-1 to TRBJ2-7; 9 nucleotides match TRBD1. V lost 0 bases, J lost 4 bases, and 5 bases stayed unmatched. CDR1 and CDR2 (germline): SGHRS, YFSETQ. The CDR3 length is 15 residues.

The rearrangement uses TRBV5-1 and TRBJ1-2; D unclear. This CDR3 is 14 amino acids long. CDR1 and CDR2 from the germline V gene are SGHRS and YFSETQ. V lost 0 bases to trimming and J lost 3 bases, with 9 bases between them. CDR3 region: CASSLGAGDYGYTF. The CDR3 DNA follows: TGCGCCAGCAGCTTGGGGGCCGGCGACTATGGCTACACCTTC.

This clonotype was counted at least ten times. The chain carries TRBV4-1 and TRBJ1-2; the D gene is possibly TRBD1 (6 bases). In germline, CDR1 is MGHRA, CDR2 YSYEKL. V was shortened by 3 bases and J by 4 bases, with 12 bases between the two germline ends. The CDR3 has 14 amino acids. CDR3 DNA sequence: TGCGCCAGCAGCCATCAGGGGAGGACCTATGGCTACACCTTC. As protein: CASSHQGRTYGYTF.

This clonotype has ten or more counts. The V gene is TRBV6-5, the J gene TRBJ2-1; 9 positions match TRBD2. The CDR3 length is 17 residues. Germline V gene sequence: CDR1 MNHEY, CDR2 SVGAGI. Losses at the gene ends were 2 bases for V and 8 bases for J; bases not matched to a gene: 13. The CDR3 region has the DNA TGTGCCAGCAGTTACGGGGGGACTAGCTTTTTGGGGGATGAGCAGTTCTTC. Encoded protein: CASSYGGTSFLGDEQFF.

This clonotype was seen at least ten times. The chain joins TRBV29-1 to TRBJ2-1, with TRBD2 identical over 7 bases. With V trimmed by 6 bases and J by 2 bases, 1 base remained unmatched. This CDR3 spans 12 amino acids. The germline V gene has CDR1 SQVTM and CDR2 ANQGSEA. The CDR3 coding sequence is TGCAGCGTAACTAGCGCCTACAATGAGCAGTTCTTC. Protein product: CSVTSAYNEQFF.

The V gene is TRBV11-3, the J gene TRBJ2-7; TRBD2 agrees at 8 bases. The CDR3 is made up of 17 amino acids. Germline V gene lookup returns CDR1 SGHNT and CDR2 YENEEA. V shed 1 base and J 2 bases; nucleotides not matched to a gene: 10. CDR3 region: CASSLVYNSGNTYEQYF. In DNA form, the CDR3 reads TGTGCCAGCAGCTTAGTGTATAATAGCGGGAACACCTACGAGCAGTACTTC.

This clonotype came up many times. This rearrangement joins TRBV5-6 to TRBJ2-7; the D is unclear. The germline CDR1 and CDR2 sequences are SGHDT and YYEEEE. Trimming pared 0 bases from V and 5 bases from J, leaving 15 bases between. The CDR3 extends over 15 amino acids. For the CDR3, the DNA is TGTGCCAGCAGCTTGGTCGACGCCACCCCCCACGAGCAGTACTTC. It is translated as CASSLVDATPHEQYF.